This T cell receptor beta chain originates from a study of blood T cell repertoires in COVID-19. Study information: Samples came from the United States, Italy and Spain, spanning acute and convalescent COVID-19. Sources were T cells, B-cell-depleted T cells, or PBMCs; the material itself was cDNA or gDNA.

The CDR3 is 14 residues long. Germline-derived CDR1 and CDR2 are MNHEY and SVGAGI. V dropped 6 bases and J dropped 5; count of bases not matched to a gene: 5. This clone was seen just once. How the authors handled the data: The assay estimated nucleated cells by amplifying reference gene primers. Sequencing used immunoSEQ multiplex PCR; TCRdb keeps in-frame clones, though not all of them. V, J and clone size were drawn from that table, and D and trimming were deduced from the DNA. The table has approximately 110,000 clones, over 65% seen once. The clonotype comes from a human donor with acute or convalescent COVID-19. The donor label of this sample is uncertain. The specimen was peripheral blood. V and J are TRBV6-5 and TRBJ1-1; 11 nucleotides line up with TRBD1. The CDR3 coding sequence is TGTGCCAGCAGGCCGGGACAGGGGGTGACTGAAGCTTTCTTT. It yields the protein CASRPGQGVTEAFF.